This T cell receptor (beta chain) emerged from a study of Tregs in tolerant kidney transplant recipients. As for this clone: Its antigen is not known.

Per germline, CDR1 GTSNPN and CDR2 SVGIG (reference sequence). The CDR3 sequence is 14 residues long. The V end was cut by 2 bases, the J end by 7 bases, with 17 bases between. TCRdb's copy holds only in-frame clones and misses some; the assay was immunoSEQ multiplex PCR. The sample contains about 20,000 clones, roughly 65% of which appear only once. The receptor comes from a human donor in good health. The sample taken for sequencing was Tregs from blood cultured with allogeneic cells. The gene calls are TRBV30 and TRBJ2-5; a possible D gene is TRBD2 (5 bases). In DNA, the CDR3 is TGTGCCTGGAGTCCACGGGTAGTCGGAGGGACCCAGTACTTC. Protein product: CAWSPRVVGGTQYF. Based on the CDR3 plus reference TRBV30 and TRBJ2-5, the full variable domain is SQTIHQWPATLVQPVGSPLSLECTVEGTSNPNLYWYRQAAGRGLQLLFYSVGIGQISSEVPQNLSASRPQDRQFILSSKKLLLSDSGFYLCAWSPRVVGGTQYFGPGTRLLVL.